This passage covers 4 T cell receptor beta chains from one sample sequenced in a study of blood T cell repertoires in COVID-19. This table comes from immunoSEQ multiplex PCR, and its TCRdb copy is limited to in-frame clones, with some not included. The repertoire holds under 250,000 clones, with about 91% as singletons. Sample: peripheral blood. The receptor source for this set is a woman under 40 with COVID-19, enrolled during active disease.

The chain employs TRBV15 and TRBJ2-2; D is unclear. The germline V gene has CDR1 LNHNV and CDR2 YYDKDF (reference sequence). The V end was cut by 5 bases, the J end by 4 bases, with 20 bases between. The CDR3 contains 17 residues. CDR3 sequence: CATSEGWARSSTGELFF. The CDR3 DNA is TGTGCCACCAGCGAAGGATGGGCAAGGTCGAGCACCGGGGAGCTGTTTTTT.

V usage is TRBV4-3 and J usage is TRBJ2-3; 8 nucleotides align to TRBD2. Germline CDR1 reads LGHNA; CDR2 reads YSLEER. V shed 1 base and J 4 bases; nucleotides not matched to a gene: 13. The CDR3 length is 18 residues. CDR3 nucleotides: TGCGCCAGCAGCCAAGTTCTACCGGGACTAGGGGTCCCAGATACGCAGTATTTT. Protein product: CASSQVLPGLGVPDTQYF.

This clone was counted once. CDR3 residues: CASSQDSPSSYEQYV. DNA for the CDR3: TGTGCCAGCAGTCAAGACAGCCCTAGCTCCTACGAGCAGTACGTC. J is TRBJ2-7 and V is TRBV6-2 or TRBV6-3, with D tentatively TRBD1 (5 bases). CDR1 and CDR2 (germline): MNHEY, SVGEGT. This CDR3 is built from 15 residues. V shed 5 bases and J shed 0 bases, with 14 bases lying between them.

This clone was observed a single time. CDR3 sequence: CATLIRRGQGTEAFF. The CDR3 DNA follows: TGTGCCACCCTGATCCGCCGGGGACAGGGGACTGAAGCTTTCTTT. This chain connects TRBV19 to TRBJ1-1, with 10 bases matching TRBD1. With 10 bases clipped from V and 5 bases from J, the junction kept 13 bases outside the gene matches. Germline CDR1 and CDR2: LNHDA and SQIVND (reference sequence). CDR3 length: 15 amino acids.